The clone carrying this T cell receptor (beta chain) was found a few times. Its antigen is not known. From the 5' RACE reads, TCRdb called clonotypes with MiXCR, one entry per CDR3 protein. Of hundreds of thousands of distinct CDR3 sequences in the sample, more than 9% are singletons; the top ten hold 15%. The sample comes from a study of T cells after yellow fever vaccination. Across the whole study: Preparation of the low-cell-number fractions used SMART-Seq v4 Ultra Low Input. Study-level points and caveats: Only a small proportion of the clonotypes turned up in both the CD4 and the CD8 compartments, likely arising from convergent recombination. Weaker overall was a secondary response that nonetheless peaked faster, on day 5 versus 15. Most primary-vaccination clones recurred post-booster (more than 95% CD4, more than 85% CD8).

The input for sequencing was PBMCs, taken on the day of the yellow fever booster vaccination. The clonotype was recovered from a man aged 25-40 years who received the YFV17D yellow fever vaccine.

The CDR3 loop reads CSARQVAGRETQYF. The CDR3 DNA is TGCAGTGCCAGACAGGTAGCGGGCCGGGAGACCCAGTACTTC. This chain connects TRBV20-1 to TRBJ2-5; possibly TRBD2 for D (7 bases). CDR1 DFQATT and CDR2 SNEGSKA come from the germline V gene (reference sequence). The V end lost 6 bases, the J end lost 5 bases, and 19 bases lay between the germline ends. This CDR3 spans 14 amino acids.